This T cell receptor beta chain was sequenced during a study of OX40 agonist ivuxolimab in advanced cancers. Regarding the complete study: The costimulatory receptor OX40 (CD134) was targeted by ivuxolimab, a fully human IgG2 agonistic monoclonal antibody. Intravenous ivuxolimab was administered to patients every 2 weeks at six dose levels: 0.01, 0.1, 0.3, 1.5, 3 and 10 mg/kg. Of the roughly 52 dose-escalation patients, hepatocellular carcinoma was present in approximately 20, melanoma in roughly 15, renal cell carcinoma in 9 and head and neck cancer in 9. A male proportion of 70% to 90% and a mean age of 60 years, ranging from about 23 to 90, were recorded for the dose-escalation cohort. Prior anti-PD-1, anti-PD-L1 or anti-CTLA-4 therapy was permitted, and approximately 41% of dose-escalation patients had received checkpoint inhibitors. Three dose-escalation patients achieved partial responses, one with hepatocellular carcinoma and two with cutaneous melanoma. Peripheral TCRbeta sequencing aimed to test whether ivuxolimab altered TCR sequence diversity and caused clonal T-cell expansion. The monotherapy dose-escalation portion (N of about 50 patients) of the phase I ivuxolimab trial is reported in the paper. What the authors observed across the whole study: After ivuxolimab, expanded clones were on average more numerous among CD8+ T cells than among CD4+ T cells. At doses of 0.1 to 3.0 mg/kg, clonal expansion of both CD4+ and CD8+ blood T cells was observed from baseline to week 6. Antigen specificity was not determined for the clonally expanded peripheral T cells. Low levels of normalized T-cell clonal expansion were also seen in some patients who did not respond. In partial responders in the 0.1-3.0 mg/kg groups, normalized peripheral clonal expansion was found to be among the lowest, especially among CD8+ T cells.

Patients with autoimmune disease history or receiving systemic immunosuppression were excluded from the trial. Peripheral blood for TCR sequencing was collected from all dose cohorts at baseline, on cycle 4 day 1, and on cycle 7 day 1. The samples were drawn from a first-in-human, open-label, multicenter phase I dose-escalation trial of ivuxolimab. Adults with locally advanced or metastatic melanoma, renal cell, hepatocellular, or head and neck squamous cell carcinoma were enrolled in the trial. Before TCR sequencing, CD4+ T cells and CD8+ T cells were sorted from peripheral blood as separate populations. To sequence the TCRbeta CDR3 region, genomic DNA was isolated from the sorted cells. The immunoSEQ Assay was used to sequence the TCRbeta CDR3 regions. The clones in this table, taken by TCRdb from immuneACCESS, are in-frame only. Not every clone is retained; where verified, under half of the shortfall comes from an unresolved V gene, and the cause of the rest is unknown. The sample profile shows around 2,900 clones; around 78% of them were found once. The top ten hold roughly a fifth of the sample.

This clone is classified as large (0.1 to 1%). Its antigen is still unknown. It has no much larger one-base neighbor in the sample; base qualities were not kept. This TCR was recovered from an adult with an advanced solid tumor such as melanoma, head and neck, liver or kidney cancer. Sequencing used CD4+ or CD8+ T cells sorted from blood, obtained in a trial of the OX40 agonist ivuxolimab.

The DNA sequence follows: TGCGCCAGCAGCCAAGATGTGGGCTCCTACGAGCAGTACTTC. The resulting protein is CASSQDVGSYEQYF. The chain couples TRBV4-3 to TRBJ2-7; no confident D gene assignment can be made. The CDR3, cysteine through phenylalanine, is 14 amino acids long. Only CDR3 DNA is held: 42 bases, read in frame from base 1. Cut back by 0 bases and 0 bases, the V and J ends lie 6 bases apart. Per the germline V gene, LGHNA is the CDR1 and YSLEER is the CDR2.